The clone carrying this T cell receptor (beta chain) was seen many times. The data derive from a study of T cells after yellow fever vaccination. General study findings and limits: Some clonotypes, a small share, were shared between CD4 and CD8 compartments.

This CDR3 comprises 16 residues. V shed 3 bases and J shed 6 bases, with 18 bases lying between them. Synthesis of TCR cDNA relied on 5'RACE template switching, which attached a universal primer site and UMIs. TCRdb analysed the 5' RACE reads with MiXCR anew, one entry per CDR3 protein. Among about 52,000 distinct CDR3 sequences listed, approximately 6.6% were seen once. This chain links TRBV12-3 or TRBV12-4 with TRBJ1-5, with TRBD1 as a possible D gene (6 bases). Sequenced here: CD8+ T cells not binding an NS4B(214-222) dextramer, sorted from PBMCs, sampled around 45 days after the first yellow fever vaccination. The clonotype comes from a man younger than 30 who received the YFV17D yellow fever vaccine. The CDR3 here is CASSFGGAPYFQPQHF. The CDR3 DNA follows: TGTGCCAGCAGTTTCGGGGGGGCCCCGTACTTTCAGCCCCAGCATTTT.